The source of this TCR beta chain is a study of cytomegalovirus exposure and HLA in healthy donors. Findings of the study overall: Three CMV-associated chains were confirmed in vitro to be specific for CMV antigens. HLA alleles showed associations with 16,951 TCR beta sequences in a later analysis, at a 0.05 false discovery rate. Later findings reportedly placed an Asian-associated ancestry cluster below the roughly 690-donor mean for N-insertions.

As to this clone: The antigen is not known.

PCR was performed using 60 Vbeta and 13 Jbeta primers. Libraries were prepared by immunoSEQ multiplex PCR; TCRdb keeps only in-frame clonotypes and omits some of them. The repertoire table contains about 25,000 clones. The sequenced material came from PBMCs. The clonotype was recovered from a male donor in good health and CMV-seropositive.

CDR3 sequence reads: CASSPLQLGGELFF. As DNA, the CDR3 is TGTGCCAGCTCACCACTGCAACTCGGCGGGGAGCTGTTTTTT. This chain uses TRBV18 with TRBJ2-2, with unresolved D. CDR1 is KGHSH and CDR2 is LQKENI in the germline V gene. Trimming took 1 base from V and 7 from J, leaving 10 bases between them. The length of the CDR3 is 14 residues.